Following are 16 T cell receptor beta chains from one sample sequenced in a study of shared clonotypes between healthy human individuals. Measured with immunoSEQ multiplex PCR; TCRdb has only the in-frame clones, and not every one. This sample carries approximately 350,000 clones, around 67% of them seen once, and the ten largest clones take around 10%. The sample taken for sequencing was memory CD4+ T cells sorted from blood. Subset meaning: CD45RA-negative fraction. The receptor source for this set is a man aged 30 to 45 in good health.

CDR3: CSVEDTGGIQETQYF. CDR3 sequence (DNA): TGCAGCGTTGAAGATACAGGGGGGATCCAAGAGACCCAGTACTTC. The V gene is TRBV29-1, the J gene TRBJ2-5; 8 positions agree with TRBD1. The J segment lost 1 base and the V segment lost 0 bases, leaving 4 bases of the junction unmatched. Looked up from germline, CDR1 is SQVTM and CDR2 is ANQGSEA. This CDR3 is 15 amino acids long. Complete variable domain (other parts from reference TRBV29-1 and TRBJ2-5): SAVISQKPSRDICQRGTSLTIQCQVDSQVTMMFWYRQQPGQSLTLIATANQGSEATYESGFVIDKFPISRPNLTFSTLTVSNMSPEDSSIYLCSVEDTGGIQETQYFGPGTRLLVL.

This clone has a handful of counts. The chain combines TRBV5-4 with TRBJ2-3; D remains unclear. V shed 1 base and J shed 4 bases, with 10 bases lying between them. Germline lookup yields CDR1 SGHNT and CDR2 YYREEE (reference sequence). This CDR3 is 14 amino acids long. The CDR3 DNA follows: TGTGCCAGCAGCTTGTCCTTGGGTGCAGATACGCAGTATTTT. Protein sequence: CASSLSLGADTQYF. Supplemented by reference TRBV5-4 and TRBJ2-3, the full variable domain reads ETGVTQSPTHLIKTRGQQVTLRCSSQSGHNTVSWYQQALGQGPQFIFQYYREEENGRGNFPPRFSGLQFPNYSSELNVNALELDDSALYLCASSLSLGADTQYFGPGTRLTVL.

The rearrangement joins TRBV2 to TRBJ2-5; 8 bases fit TRBD2. V lost 7 bases, J lost 5 bases, and 12 bases stayed unmatched. From germline, CDR1 is SNHLY and CDR2 FYNNEI. The CDR3 spans 15 residues. For the CDR3, the DNA is TGTGCCAGCAAACGTCGAAGCGGGAGCGGGGAGACCCAGTACTTC. Its protein product is CASKRRSGSGETQYF.

J is TRBJ2-7 and V is TRBV7-2; D call uncertain. This CDR3 region has 12 residues. Germline values: CDR1 SGHTA, CDR2 FQGNSA. The V end lost 6 bases, the J end lost 2 bases, and 8 bases lay between the germline ends. This chain's CDR3 is CASSPQTYEQYF. The CDR3 DNA is TGTGCCAGCAGTCCTCAAACCTACGAGCAGTACTTC.

The chain links TRBV11-3 to TRBJ2-2; no clear D gene. The germline V gene encodes CDR1 SGHNT and CDR2 YENEEA. The V and J ends lost 6 bases and 5 bases respectively, with 10 bases between them. This CDR3 has 13 residues. CDR3 sequence reads: CASSFTATGELFF. In nucleotides, the CDR3 is TGTGCCAGCAGTTTTACAGCGACCGGGGAGCTGTTTTTT.

The V call is TRBV5-4, the J call TRBJ2-1; D is unresolved. Germline loops: CDR1 SGHNT, CDR2 YYREEE (reference sequence). This CDR3 is built from 16 residues. Trimming pared 4 bases from V and 0 bases from J, leaving 14 bases between. The CDR3 nucleotides are TGTGCCAGCAGCACTGTTGCCGTGAGCTCCTACAATGAGCAGTTCTTC. Translated, it gives CASSTVAVSSYNEQFF.

Ten or more counts support this clone. The gene calls are TRBV5-6 and TRBJ1-2; a weak D match, TRBD1 (6 bases). The CDR3 is 14 amino acids. Looked up from germline, CDR1 is SGHDT and CDR2 is YYEEEE. V was pared by 0 bases and J by 2 bases, with 8 bases between. CDR3 coding DNA: TGTGCCAGCAGCTTGGGACAGGAGAACTATGGCTACACCTTC. This codes for CASSLGQENYGYTF.

The chain recombines TRBV19 with TRBJ2-2, with D perhaps being TRBD1 or TRBD2 (5 bases each). Germline CDR1 and CDR2: LNHDA and SQIVND (reference sequence). The CDR3 has 16 residues. Trimming removed 6 bases at V and 2 bases at J, with 16 bases between. The CDR3 spells CASSRDRDLNTGELFF. The CDR3 DNA sequence: TGTGCCAGTAGCCGCGACCGGGACCTTAACACCGGGGAGCTGTTTTTT.

This sequence joins TRBV9 and TRBJ2-2; 13 positions match TRBD2. The germline V gene encodes CDR1 SGDLS and CDR2 YYNGEE. The CDR3 has 18 amino acids. The V and J ends lost 0 bases and 3 bases, in that order; junction bases with no gene match: 5. Here the CDR3 DNA reads TGTGCCAGCAGCGTAGGGACTAGCGGGAGTTTATACACCGGGGAGCTGTTTTTT. Protein: CASSVGTSGSLYTGELFF.

This chain joins TRBV7-9 and TRBJ2-1; the D gene is possibly TRBD2 (6 bases). CDR3 length: 15 residues. From germline, CDR1 is SEHNR and CDR2 FQNEAQ (reference sequence). The V gene lost 5 bases and the J gene lost 3 bases, with 14 bases spanning the gap. The CDR3 here is CASSLLADLYNEQFF. CDR3 sequence (DNA): TGTGCCAGCAGCCTTTTAGCGGATCTCTACAATGAGCAGTTCTTC. Full variable domain (remainder filled in from reference TRBV7-9 and TRBJ2-1): DTGVSQNPRHKITKRGQNVTFRCDPISEHNRLYWYRQTLGQGPEFLTYFQNEAQLEKSRLLSDRFSAERPKGSFSTLEIQRTEQGDSAMYLCASSLLADLYNEQFFGPGTRLTVL.

This rearrangement joins TRBV6-1 to TRBJ2-2; D ambiguous. This CDR3 has 13 amino acids. V was trimmed by 11 bases and J by 3 bases, leaving 13 bases between them. CDR1 MNHNS and CDR2 SASEGT come from the germline V gene. The CDR3 DNA reads TGTGCCTTATTATACAGCTACACCGGGGAGCTGTTTTTT. Residues: CALLYSYTGELFF.

This clone was detected only a few times. The chain is built from TRBV7-6 and TRBJ2-1; 10 bases map to TRBD2. Germline CDR1 and CDR2: SGHVS and FNYEAQ. The CDR3 spans 18 residues. V dropped 2 bases and J dropped 10; count of bases not matched to a gene: 17. Here the CDR3 DNA reads TGTGCCAGCAGCTTAAGGGACAACGGACTAGCGGCACTCCTAGAGCAGTTCTTC. It is translated as CASSLRDNGLAALLEQFF.

The chain has TRBV7-2 and TRBJ2-3; D remains ambiguous. The CDR3 is made up of 15 amino acids. Deletions cut 5 bases from V and 2 bases from J, with 14 bases between. Germline CDR1 is SGHTA and CDR2 is FQGNSA. In nucleotides, the CDR3 is TGTGCCAGCAGCCTTTCAGCTAGAGCCACAGATACGCAGTATTTT. Amino acids: CASSLSARATDTQYF.

The chain couples TRBV7-9 to TRBJ2-3, with 9 positions matching TRBD2. The V and J ends lost 2 bases and 0 bases, in that order; junction bases with no gene match: 12. Germline loops: CDR1 SEHNR, CDR2 FQNEAQ (reference sequence). The CDR3 is 19 residues long. The CDR3 loop reads CASSLLGGLAGGSTDTQYF. CDR3 DNA: TGTGCCAGCAGCTTATTGGGAGGTCTGGCGGGAGGGAGCACAGATACGCAGTATTTT.

In the case of this clone: One end of the junction is discordant with germline, which a read error may explain. This chain links TRBV15 with TRBJ2-7, with D tentatively TRBD1 (5 bases). CDR1 and CDR2 (germline): LNHNV, YYDKDF (reference sequence). The CDR3 is made up of 14 amino acids. CDR3 amino acids: CATSGDRPSYEQYF. DNA of the CDR3: TGTGCCACCAGCGGAGACAGACCCTCCTACGAGCAGTACTTC.

The chain carries TRBV7-6 and TRBJ1-2; 7 bases match TRBD1. CDR3 size: 15 residues. The junction had 9 bases not matched to a gene; V was cut back by 1 base and J by 7 bases. CDR1 SGHVS and CDR2 FNYEAQ come from the germline V gene. The CDR3 loop reads CASSLGPQGGSGYTF. CDR3 nucleotide sequence: TGTGCCAGCAGCTTAGGCCCCCAGGGGGGGAGTGGCTACACCTTC.